A single sample is the source of the 27 T cell receptor beta chains below, sequenced in a study of T cell repertoires in cytomegalovirus infection. One entry per CDR3 protein results from TCRdb running MiXCR on the reads. The table shows more than 150,000 distinct CDR3 sequences, with approximately 19% occurring only once. The sample consisted of PBMCs. The receptors shown here come from a human donor in good health (CMV status not recorded). Some clones in this sample may be carry-over from other donors' samples.

This clonotype was picked up many times. The chain recombines TRBV5-5 with TRBJ2-7; D assignment may be TRBD1 or TRBD2 (6 bases each). The germline V gene encodes CDR1 SGHKS and CDR2 YYEKEE (reference sequence). Deletions cut 4 bases from V and 1 base from J, with 9 bases between. CDR3 length: 13 amino acids. For the CDR3, the DNA is TGTGCCAGCAGCCCGGGGGCGTCCTACGAGCAGTACTTC. Its protein is CASSPGASYEQYF. Supplemented by reference TRBV5-5 and TRBJ2-7, the full variable domain reads DAGVTQSPTHLIKTRGQQVTLRCSPISGHKSVSWYQQVLGQGPQFIFQYYEKEERGRGNFPDRFSARQFPNYSSELNVNALLLGDSALYLCASSPGASYEQYFGPGTRLTVT.

This sequence joins TRBV6-5 and TRBJ2-1, with 10 bases that match TRBD2. The CDR3 is made up of 15 amino acids. The trim removed 6 bases at V and 6 bases at J, leaving 8 bases unmatched. Germline V lookup: CDR1 MNHEY, CDR2 SVGAGI. In DNA form, the CDR3 reads TGTGCCAGCAGAGAGCTAGCGGGAGTAGGCAATGAGCAGTTCTTC. This gives the protein CASRELAGVGNEQFF.

In its sample, this clonotype was seen a few times. The chain links TRBV29-1 to TRBJ2-2; a weak D match, TRBD1 (6 bases). The CDR3 runs to 15 residues. Trimming removed 7 bases at V and 4 bases at J, with 19 bases between. The germline gives CDR1 SQVTM, CDR2 ANQGSEA. The CDR3 DNA reads as TGCAGCGCCCGCCACAGGGTCGAAAGCACCGGGGAGCTGTTTTTT. Its protein product is CSARHRVESTGELFF.

The chain links TRBV29-1 to TRBJ2-2, with 16 bases aligning to TRBD2. The CDR3 is made up of 14 amino acids. CDR1 and CDR2 from the germline V gene are SQVTM and ANQGSEA. The V and J ends lost 7 bases and 6 bases, in that order; junction bases with no gene match: 2. CDR3 amino acids: CSAGTSGRAGELFF. The DNA of the CDR3 is TGCAGCGCTGGGACTAGCGGGAGGGCCGGGGAGCTGTTTTTT.

J is TRBJ1-1 and V is TRBV6-2 or TRBV6-3; D might be TRBD1 (5 bases). The germline V gene encodes CDR1 MNHEY and CDR2 SVGEGT. With 1 base removed from V and 2 bases from J, the gap between germline ends came to 20 bases. The CDR3 covers 18 residues. The CDR3 spells CASSYLSAPGRANTEAFF. Here the CDR3 DNA reads TGTGCCAGCAGTTACTTGTCTGCCCCCGGCAGGGCAAACACTGAAGCTTTCTTT.

The chain has TRBV7-3 and TRBJ2-6; D uncertain. The CDR3 is 14 residues long. The V gene lost 5 bases and the J gene lost 4 bases, with 9 bases spanning the gap. CDR1 and CDR2 from the germline V gene are SGHTA and FQGTGA. The chain's CDR3 is CASSPTLGANVLTF. CDR3 bases: TGTGCCAGCAGCCCCACCTTAGGGGCCAACGTCCTGACTTTC.

This clonotype has just a few counts. The genes are TRBV5-5 and TRBJ2-4; 8 bases are a match to TRBD2. CDR1 SGHKS and CDR2 YYEKEE come from the germline V gene (reference sequence). V lost 0 bases, J lost 7 bases, and 3 bases stayed unmatched. The CDR3 length is 14 residues. As DNA, the CDR3 is TGTGCCAGCAGCTTGGGAAGCGGGAGCAACATTCAGTACTTC. Translated: CASSLGSGSNIQYF.

Many counts were recorded for this clonotype. V gene TRBV7-6 combines with J gene TRBJ2-7, with D hard to call. The V gene lost 5 bases and the J gene lost 5 bases, with 16 bases spanning the gap. The germline CDR1 and CDR2 sequences are SGHVS and FNYEAQ. This CDR3 is built from 14 residues. Written as DNA, the CDR3 is TGTGCCAGCAGCCAACAACCTGGCGGAAACGAGCAGTACTTC. Protein product: CASSQQPGGNEQYF.

The sample holds many counts of this clonotype. This chain joins TRBV7-9 and TRBJ1-1; TRBD1 aligns across 9 bases. V shed 0 bases and J 8 bases; nucleotides not matched to a gene: 13. Germline V gene data show CDR1 as SEHNR and CDR2 as FQNEAQ (reference sequence). The CDR3 spans 17 residues. Here the CDR3 reads CASSLATSWTGAEEAFF. CDR3 nucleotides: TGTGCCAGCAGCTTAGCGACCTCCTGGACAGGGGCCGAGGAAGCTTTCTTT.

V and J are TRBV12-3 or TRBV12-4 and TRBJ2-2; a possible D gene is TRBD1 (6 bases). Trimming stripped 6 bases from V and 8 bases from J, with 13 bases between. The length of the CDR3 is 13 residues. Written as DNA, the CDR3 is TGTGCCAGCAGGCTACAGGGAACAGGGGAGCTGTTTTTT. Translating gives CASRLQGTGELFF.

A few counts support this clonotype. This sequence joins TRBV7-3 and TRBJ2-1; 10 bases fit TRBD2. The CDR3 has 16 residues. CDR1 and CDR2 (germline): SGHTA, FQGTGA. The ends lost 0 bases at V and 6 bases at J; junction bases unmatched: 5. CDR3 protein: CASSLTGSGGANEQFF. The CDR3 nucleotides are TGTGCCAGCAGCTTAACTGGGAGCGGGGGGGCCAATGAGCAGTTCTTC.

The chain employs TRBV5-4 and TRBJ2-7; the D is unclear. The ends were cut back, 1 base at V and 2 bases at J, with 7 bases in the middle. The germline V gene encodes CDR1 SGHNT and CDR2 YYREEE (reference sequence). CDR3 length: 13 amino acids. CDR3 sequence (DNA): TGTGCCAGCAGCTTGTACGGAACCTACGAGCAGTACTTC. Amino acid sequence: CASSLYGTYEQYF. Full variable domain (rest looked up from reference TRBV5-4 and TRBJ2-7): ETGVTQSPTHLIKTRGQQVTLRCSSQSGHNTVSWYQQALGQGPQFIFQYYREEENGRGNFPPRFSGLQFPNYSSELNVNALELDDSALYLCASSLYGTYEQYFGPGTRLTVT.

The chain is built from TRBV5-5 and TRBJ2-1; D ambiguous. The CDR3 spans 14 residues. CDR1 is SGHKS and CDR2 is YYEKEE in the germline V gene (reference sequence). Trimming removed 0 bases from V and 2 bases from J, with 6 bases in between. The CDR3 loop reads CASSLDSTYNEQFF. The CDR3 region has the DNA TGTGCCAGCAGCTTGGACTCAACCTACAATGAGCAGTTCTTC.

This chain connects TRBV6-2 or TRBV6-3 to TRBJ2-1, with D uncertain. V shed 0 bases and J shed 7 bases, with 7 bases lying between them. The CDR3 loop spans 13 amino acids. The germline gives CDR1 MNHEY, CDR2 SVGEGT. DNA of the CDR3: TGTGCCAGCAGTTACTCCCGGGTGAATGAGCAGTTCTTC. It yields the protein CASSYSRVNEQFF.

This clonotype was seen only a few times. The junction differs from germline at one of its ends, possibly a read error. The gene calls are TRBV12-3 or TRBV12-4 and TRBJ2-2; TRBD2 matches 8 bases. The CDR3 runs 14 residues. The CDR3 reads CASSVAGLTGELFF. Here the CDR3 DNA reads TGTGCCAGCAGTGTAGCGGGACTCACCGGGGAGCTGTTTTTT.

This clonotype was recorded many times. The chain uses TRBV7-2 and TRBJ2-7; 7 nucleotides align to TRBD1. The CDR3 has 13 amino acids. V lost 5 bases and J lost 6; bases outside the gene matches: 7. In germline, CDR1 is SGHTA, CDR2 FQGNSA. The CDR3 protein is CASSTQQGFEQYF. The CDR3 bases are TGTGCCAGCAGCACCCAACAGGGGTTCGAGCAGTACTTC.

The chain recombines TRBV27 with TRBJ1-1, with 10 bases matching TRBD1. Trimming cost V 3 bases and J 7 bases; bases outside gene matches: 5. Germline-derived CDR1 and CDR2 are MNHEY and SMNVEV (reference sequence). The CDR3 length is 14 residues. CDR3 nucleotide sequence: TGTGCCAGCAGTTTCGGGACAGGGGACGGTGAAGCTTTCTTT. Amino acids: CASSFGTGDGEAFF.

This clonotype was observed a few times. The chain couples TRBV28 to TRBJ2-7; D assignment may be TRBD1 or TRBD2 (5 bases each). Germline V CDR1 and CDR2: MDHEN, SYDVKM. CDR3 length: 15 residues. The V gene lost 2 bases and the J gene lost 2 bases, with 13 bases spanning the gap. CDR3 loop: CASSLGTRSAYEQYF. CDR3 bases: TGTGCCAGCAGTTTAGGGACCCGCAGCGCCTACGAGCAGTACTTC.

V gene TRBV7-8 combines with J gene TRBJ2-7; tentatively, D is TRBD1 (5 bases). CDR3 size: 13 residues. The V gene lost 5 bases and the J gene lost 6 bases, with 14 bases spanning the gap. Per germline, CDR1 SGHVS and CDR2 FQNEAQ. The DNA of the CDR3 is TGTGCCAGCAGCATCCGAGGTCAGGGCGAGCAGTACTTC. Translated, it gives CASSIRGQGEQYF. Using reference TRBV7-8 and TRBJ2-7 for the parts outside the CDR3, the full variable domain is GAGVSQSPRYKVAKRGQDVALRCDPISGHVSLFWYQQALGQGPEFLTYFQNEAQLDKSGLPSDRFFAERPEGSVSTLKIQRTQQEDSAVYLCASSIRGQGEQYFGPGTRLTVT.

The V call is TRBV5-1, the J call TRBJ1-5; D possibly corresponds to TRBD1 (5 bases). V lost 5 bases to trimming and J lost 1 base, with 13 bases between them. Germline V lookup: CDR1 SGHRS, CDR2 YFSETQ. CDR3 length: 15 residues. In nucleotides, the CDR3 is TGCGCCAGCAGGGCCGGGGCAGCAAGCAATCAGCCCCAGCATTTT. It is translated as CASRAGAASNQPQHF.

This clonotype was found many times. J is TRBJ2-7 and V is TRBV7-2, with TRBD1 identical over 7 bases. The length of the CDR3 is 13 residues. The J segment lost 4 bases and the V segment lost 8 bases, leaving 8 bases of the junction unmatched. Germline V CDR1 and CDR2: SGHTA, FQGNSA. The CDR3 nucleotides read TGTGCCAGCTCCCTTGGGACAGTTTACGAGCAGTACTTC. Translation gives CASSLGTVYEQYF.

This clonotype was counted a few times. For the CDR3, the DNA is TGTGCCAGCAGGGCCGACAGGGGTGCCTACAATGAGCAGTTCTTC. This sequence encodes CASRADRGAYNEQFF. This sequence joins TRBV2 and TRBJ2-1, with TRBD1 identical over 8 bases. Germline values: CDR1 SNHLY, CDR2 FYNNEI. Trimming cost V 6 bases and J 2 bases; bases outside gene matches: 6. This CDR3 comprises 15 residues.

This clonotype was seen at least ten times. The chain couples TRBV7-2 to TRBJ2-5; D is tentatively TRBD1 or TRBD2 (6 bases each). The germline gives CDR1 SGHTA, CDR2 FQGNSA. Trimming stripped 2 bases from V and 5 bases from J, with 12 bases between. The CDR3 has 14 amino acids. CDR3 sequence reads: CASSLTGARETQYF. CDR3 coding DNA: TGTGCCAGCAGCTTAACGGGGGCCAGGGAGACCCAGTACTTC.

A few counts support this clonotype. The chain couples TRBV7-8 to TRBJ2-7, with 9 bases identical to TRBD1. Germline V gives CDR1 SGHVS, CDR2 FQNEAQ. J lost 3 bases, V lost 0 bases, and 3 bases had no gene match. The CDR3 is 15 amino acids. CDR3 loop: CASSLASTGGYEQYF. In DNA, the CDR3 is TGTGCCAGCAGCTTAGCTTCGACAGGGGGCTACGAGCAGTACTTC.

The chain is built from TRBV20-1 and TRBJ2-7; D not certain. This CDR3 spans 12 amino acids. From germline, CDR1 is DFQATT and CDR2 SNEGSKA (reference sequence). The ends were cut back, 6 bases at V and 8 bases at J, with 17 bases in the middle. The CDR3 sequence is CSAPVTSAQQYF. The CDR3 nucleotides are TGCAGTGCCCCAGTGACTTCGGCACAGCAGTACTTC.

J is TRBJ2-2 and V is TRBV19; 11 nucleotides align to TRBD2. Germline V gene data show CDR1 as LNHDA and CDR2 as SQIVND (reference sequence). This CDR3 spans 14 amino acids. V dropped 8 bases and J dropped 8; count of bases not matched to a gene: 7. This CDR3 is CASRLAGISGELFF. CDR3 coding DNA: TGTGCCAGTCGACTAGCGGGAATTTCTGGGGAGCTGTTTTTT.

Many counts were recorded for this clonotype. This sequence joins TRBV7-2 and TRBJ2-7; D not certain. Germline-derived CDR1 and CDR2 are SGHTA and FQGNSA. V was trimmed by 3 bases and J by 3 bases, leaving 9 bases between them. This CDR3 comprises 13 residues. CDR3 nucleotides: TGTGCCAGCAGCTTCTACTCCAGCTACGAGCAGTACTTC. This encodes CASSFYSSYEQYF.